The 32 T cell receptor beta chains listed next were all sequenced from one sample in a study of T cell responses to AZD1222 COVID-19 vaccine (dated by TCRdb to the early 2020s). This specimen's time point label, interpreted: baseline before first vaccination. Taken with the paper, the label for treatment or condition translates to: meningococcal conjugate vaccine given as trial control. Libraries were made using the immunoSEQ multiplex PCR assay. TCRdb re-hosts the immuneACCESS table, in-frame sequences only. Its copies lack some clones; in the studies checked, an unresolved V gene accounts for under half of them, and the cause for the rest is not known. The table for this sample lists some 140,000 clones; about 86% of them were counted only once. Of the sample, 4.5% to 6% falls within the top ten clones. The sequences come from peripheral blood, collected on day 0 of MenACWY control vaccination. The origin of the receptors is an adult in good health.

This chain connects TRBV18 to TRBJ2-7; 9 bases match TRBD1. The length of the CDR3 is 13 residues. Germline CDR1 and CDR2: KGHSH and LQKENI. With V trimmed by 3 bases and J by 6 bases, 3 bases remained unmatched. CDR3 loop: CASSPGQGLEQYV. The CDR3 DNA sequence: TGTGCCAGCTCACCGGGACAGGGCCTCGAGCAGTACGTC.

This chain links TRBV6-4 with TRBJ1-2, with TRBD1 matching over 8 bases. The CDR3 contains 15 residues. CDR1 is MRHNA and CDR2 is SNTAGT in the germline V gene. With V trimmed by 3 bases and J by 2 bases, 5 bases remained unmatched. CDR3 region: CASSDIDRGNYGYTF. The CDR3 nucleotides are TGTGCCAGCAGTGATATAGACAGGGGCAACTATGGCTACACCTTC.

This chain links TRBV5-4 with TRBJ2-4; 8 bases align to TRBD1. With 4 bases clipped from V and 0 bases from J, the junction kept 12 bases outside the gene matches. This CDR3 is built from 18 residues. The V gene's germline CDR1 is SGHNT and CDR2 YYREEE (reference sequence). CDR3 amino acids: CASSAGQGAVVAKNIQYF. CDR3 nucleotides: TGTGCCAGCAGCGCCGGACAGGGCGCCGTTGTAGCCAAAAACATTCAGTACTTC.

In DNA, the CDR3 is TGTGCCAGCAGCCAAGATCCGGCGGACCAAGAGACCCAGTACTTC. Amino acid sequence: CASSQDPADQETQYF. This rearrangement joins TRBV14 to TRBJ2-5, with D unclear. The germline V gene encodes CDR1 SGHDN and CDR2 FVKESK. Trimming pared 0 bases from V and 0 bases from J, leaving 8 bases between. This CDR3 is built from 15 residues.

Worth noting for this clone: At one end, the junction sequence differs from germline, possibly due to a read error. The chain combines TRBV5-1 with TRBJ1-2; 12 bases are shared with TRBD1. CDR1 and CDR2 (germline): SGHRS, YFSETQ. The CDR3 spans 15 residues. The chain's CDR3 is CPSSAGGQGAYGYTF. In nucleotides, the CDR3 is TGCCCCAGCAGCGCGGGGGGACAGGGGGCATATGGCTACACCTTC.

The gene calls are TRBV6-2 or TRBV6-3 and TRBJ2-7, with 8 positions matching TRBD2. CDR3 size: 12 residues. V shed 4 bases and J 10 bases; nucleotides not matched to a gene: 6. Germline lookup yields CDR1 MNHEY and CDR2 SVGEGT. This CDR3 is CASSSREGYQYF. DNA for the CDR3: TGTGCCAGCAGTTCCCGGGAGGGATATCAGTACTTC.

This chain links TRBV2 with TRBJ1-5; TRBD1 might be the D (6 bases). Germline-derived CDR1 and CDR2 are SNHLY and FYNNEI. This CDR3 contains 14 residues. With 4 bases removed from V and 5 bases from J, the gap between germline ends came to 12 bases. Written as DNA, the CDR3 is TGTGCCAGCAGTGCTACAGGGAGTTATCAGCCCCAGCATTTT. The encoded protein is CASSATGSYQPQHF.

This rearrangement joins TRBV7-3 to TRBJ2-6, with D maybe TRBD1 (6 bases). CDR1 is SGHTA and CDR2 is FQGTGA in the germline V gene. Trimming took off 2 bases at V and 0 bases at J, with 11 bases between the two ends. The CDR3 loop spans 17 amino acids. The CDR3 DNA sequence: TGTGCCAGCAGCTTAGGGGGCCCCAGCTCTGGGGCCAACGTCCTGACTTTC. Its translation: CASSLGGPSSGANVLTF.

The V gene is TRBV19, the J gene TRBJ1-2; 9 bases agree with TRBD1. CDR1 is LNHDA, CDR2 SQIVND, per germline (reference sequence). The junction had 5 bases not matched to a gene; V was cut back by 8 bases and J by 4 bases. CDR3 length: 13 residues. CDR3 sequence reads: CASVTGGGYGYTF. The CDR3 DNA sequence: TGTGCCAGTGTTACAGGGGGCGGCTATGGCTACACCTTC.

The chain couples TRBV7-3 to TRBJ2-5; a weak D match, TRBD1 (5 bases). From germline, CDR1 is SGHTA and CDR2 FQGTGA. The length of the CDR3 is 14 residues. V was shortened by 1 base and J by 3 bases, with 9 bases between the two germline ends. CDR3 in DNA: TGTGCCAGCAGCTTAAATGGACACAAAGAGACCCAGTACTTC. This translates into CASSLNGHKETQYF.

The chain is built from TRBV18 and TRBJ1-6; D gene unclear. The germline V gene encodes CDR1 KGHSH and CDR2 LQKENI. The CDR3 runs 13 residues. Trimming took off 3 bases at V and 10 bases at J, with 10 bases between the two ends. This CDR3 reads CASSPNHESPLHF. The CDR3 region has the DNA TGTGCCAGCTCACCGAACCACGAGTCACCCCTCCACTTT.

The J gene is TRBJ1-1, the V gene TRBV11-3, with a weak D call TRBD1 (5 bases). Germline V gene sequence: CDR1 SGHNT, CDR2 YENEEA. The CDR3 is 14 amino acids. The V and J ends lost 0 bases and 4 bases respectively, with 9 bases between them. The CDR3 DNA sequence: TGTGCCAGCAGCTTAGACAGGGATTCCACTGAAGCTTTCTTT. It yields the protein CASSLDRDSTEAFF.

This sequence joins TRBV7-9 and TRBJ2-7, with 8 bases matching TRBD2. After removal of 5 bases from V and 2 bases from J, the junction contained 8 bases not matched to a gene. There are 15 residues in the CDR3. Germline V gene sequence: CDR1 SEHNR, CDR2 FQNEAQ (reference sequence). CDR3 in DNA: TGTGCCAGCAGCCACGGGGGGGAGAGAGCCTACGAGCAGTACTTC. It encodes CASSHGGERAYEQYF.

This clone was detected only a few times. V and J are TRBV3-1 (or the pseudogene TRBV3-2) and TRBJ1-3, with D unresolved. The ends were cut back, 8 bases at V and 4 bases at J, with 18 bases in the middle. In germline, CDR1 is LGHDT, CDR2 YNNKEL (reference sequence). The CDR3 contains 15 residues. The CDR3 region has the DNA TGTGCCAGCCTGGAGACGGACGGGGAAGGAAACACCATATATTTT. Translating gives CASLETDGEGNTIYF.

This sequence joins TRBV5-1 and TRBJ2-7; a possible D gene is TRBD1 (5 bases). The CDR3 extends over 13 amino acids. From germline, CDR1 is SGHRS and CDR2 YFSETQ. V shed 0 bases and J shed 3 bases, with 7 bases lying between them. CDR3 protein: CASSLGQYYEQYF. CDR3 nucleotides: TGCGCCAGCAGCTTGGGACAGTACTACGAGCAGTACTTC.

V is TRBV27 and J is TRBJ1-2; 8 nucleotides agree with TRBD1. Unmatched junction bases numbered 4, after V lost 5 bases and J lost 2 bases. This CDR3 is 14 amino acids long. Germline lookup yields CDR1 MNHEY and CDR2 SMNVEV (reference sequence). This CDR3 is CASSHRQGNYGYTF. The CDR3, as DNA: TGTGCCAGCAGTCACCGACAGGGGAACTATGGCTACACCTTC.

The J gene is TRBJ1-1, the V gene TRBV7-9; 8 bases line up with TRBD1. Trimming took 5 bases from V and 4 from J; bases not matched to a gene: 12. Looked up from germline, CDR1 is SEHNR and CDR2 is FQNEAQ (reference sequence). The CDR3 is 16 residues long. CDR3 sequence reads: CASSTGQAIPFTEAFF. CDR3 bases: TGTGCCAGCAGCACGGGACAGGCCATCCCTTTCACTGAAGCTTTCTTT.

The J gene is TRBJ1-1, the V gene TRBV15; D gene unclear. V lost 3 bases, J lost 4 bases, and 24 bases lay in between. CDR1 is LNHNV and CDR2 is YYDKDF in the germline V gene (reference sequence). The CDR3 covers 18 residues. In nucleotides, the CDR3 is TGTGCCACCAGCAGGGCCGAAGGCCTCGGGGTTGTGGGCACTGAAGCTTTCTTT. Translating it yields CATSRAEGLGVVGTEAFF.

The genes are TRBV19 and TRBJ1-4; maybe TRBD1 (6 bases). Looked up from germline, CDR1 is LNHDA and CDR2 is SQIVND (reference sequence). CDR3 size: 14 residues. Trimming stripped 2 bases from V and 5 bases from J, with 9 bases between. CDR3 DNA sequence: TGTGCCAGTAGTATACGACAGGCAAATGAAAAACTGTTTTTT. Amino acids: CASSIRQANEKLFF.

This clone was seen once. V gene TRBV29-1 combines with J gene TRBJ1-1; D is unclear. Germline CDR1 SQVTM, CDR2 ANQGSEA. The CDR3 length is 12 residues. Trimming took off 7 bases at V and 0 bases at J, with 9 bases between the two ends. The CDR3 loop is CSGRGLNTEAFF. The DNA for the CDR3 is TGCAGCGGCCGGGGTTTGAACACTGAAGCTTTCTTT. Looking up the rest from reference TRBV29-1 and TRBJ1-1 gives the full variable domain: SAVISQKPSRDICQRGTSLTIQCQVDSQVTMMFWYRQQPGQSLTLIATANQGSEATYESGFVIDKFPISRPNLTFSTLTVSNMSPEDSSIYLCSGRGLNTEAFFGQGTRLTVV.

Concerning this clone itself: Other DNA variants within this sample encode the same CDR3. The V and J genes are TRBV27 and TRBJ2-7; TRBD1 matches 8 bases. The CDR3 sequence is 13 residues long. Trimming took 2 bases from V and 4 from J; bases not matched to a gene: 1. Germline CDR1 MNHEY, CDR2 SMNVEV (reference sequence). The CDR3 reads CASSLQGAYEQYF. The CDR3 coding sequence is TGTGCCAGCAGTTTACAGGGGGCGTACGAGCAGTACTTC.

The chain is built from TRBV30 and TRBJ1-1, with D possibly matching TRBD1 (6 bases). There are 16 residues in the CDR3. Trimming removed 2 bases from V and 1 base from J, with 17 bases in between. The germline V gene encodes CDR1 GTSNPN and CDR2 SVGIG (reference sequence). Written as DNA, the CDR3 is TGTGCCTGGAGTCGCCCTCGCAGGGGAGCGAACACTGAAGCTTTCTTT. Its translation: CAWSRPRRGANTEAFF.

Sample share makes this clone medium-sized. The DNA of the CDR3 is TGTGCCAGTACCCAGACAGGGTGGGGTGAGCAGTTCTTC. Its protein product is CASTQTGWGEQFF. J is TRBJ2-1 and V is TRBV19, with 7 bases lining up with TRBD1. The CDR3 runs to 13 residues. Trimming at V came to 7 bases and at J to 9 bases, leaving 9 bases not matched to a gene. Germline CDR1 is LNHDA and CDR2 is SQIVND (reference sequence).

V gene TRBV24-1 combines with J gene TRBJ1-5, with TRBD1 matching 7 bases. This CDR3 spans 15 amino acids. V was clipped by 3 bases and J by 4 bases; unmatched bases: 5. From germline, CDR1 is KGHDR and CDR2 SFDVKD. CDR3 amino acids: CATSDPGTVNQPQHF. The CDR3 nucleotides read TGTGCCACCAGTGATCCCGGGACAGTTAATCAGCCCCAGCATTTT.

This clone came up many times. V gene TRBV7-9 combines with J gene TRBJ2-3, with unresolved D. Trimming shortened V by 1 base and J by 4 bases, and 9 bases separated the two germline ends. Germline V CDR1 and CDR2: SEHNR, FQNEAQ (reference sequence). CDR3 size: 14 residues. CDR3 loop: CASSLEKRADTQYF. Here the CDR3 DNA reads TGTGCCAGCAGCTTAGAGAAAAGGGCAGATACGCAGTATTTT.

The chain has TRBV7-2 and TRBJ2-2, with 11 bases that match TRBD2. V shed 5 bases and J 1 base; nucleotides not matched to a gene: 3. CDR1 and CDR2 (germline): SGHTA, FQGNSA. There are 16 residues in the CDR3. This chain's CDR3 is CASSPGLAVNTGELFF. The DNA of the CDR3 is TGTGCCAGCAGCCCGGGACTAGCGGTGAACACCGGGGAGCTGTTTTTT.

CDR3 sequence reads: CASSQARFRGDEKLFF. DNA of the CDR3: TGTGCCAGCAGCCAAGCGAGGTTCAGGGGGGATGAAAAACTGTTTTTT. The chain carries TRBV3-1 (or the pseudogene TRBV3-2) and TRBJ1-4, with TRBD1 matching 7 bases. The length of the CDR3 is 16 residues. Trimming took 1 base from V and 6 from J; bases not matched to a gene: 8. Looked up from germline, CDR1 is LGHDT and CDR2 is YNNKEL (reference sequence).

The CDR3 DNA sequence: TGTGCCAGCAGCCAAGATCTGAGTCGCAGGGAAAGGTATGGCTACACCTTC. This gives the protein CASSQDLSRRERYGYTF. The chain uses TRBV3-1 (or the pseudogene TRBV3-2) and TRBJ1-2, with D tentatively TRBD1 (5 bases). Germline CDR1 is LGHDT and CDR2 is YNNKEL (reference sequence). There are 17 residues in the CDR3. V lost 0 bases, J lost 5 bases, and 19 bases lay in between.

The chain recombines TRBV5-4 with TRBJ1-2; the D gene is possibly TRBD1 (6 bases). V lost 2 bases to trimming and J lost 8 bases, with 13 bases between them. The CDR3 consists of 13 residues. Germline CDR1 and CDR2: SGHNT and YYREEE (reference sequence). CDR3 protein: CASSLPTGNGYTF. The CDR3 DNA sequence: TGTGCCAGCAGCTTACCCACAGGGAACGGCTACACCTTC.

The chain joins TRBV9 to TRBJ1-3, with no clear D. Germline CDR1 and CDR2: SGDLS and YYNGEE. The CDR3 has 15 residues. With 0 bases removed from V and 0 bases from J, the gap between germline ends came to 7 bases. CDR3 sequence (DNA): TGTGCCAGCAGCGTAGGGGGAAGCTCTGGAAACACCATATATTTT. Protein sequence: CASSVGGSSGNTIYF. The variable domain in full, with the rest retrieved from reference TRBV9 and TRBJ1-3, is DSGVTQTPKHLITATGQRVTLRCSPRSGDLSVYWYQQSLDQGLQFLIQYYNGEERAKGNILERFSAQQFPDLHSELNLSSLELGDSALYFCASSVGGSSGNTIYFGEGSWLTVV.

The genes are TRBV19 and TRBJ1-1, with D tentatively TRBD1 (6 bases). Trimming shortened V by 6 bases and J by 4 bases, and 15 bases separated the two germline ends. The CDR3 has 14 residues. Germline CDR1 LNHDA, CDR2 SQIVND (reference sequence). The CDR3 protein is CASSPDRFATEAFF. Here the CDR3 DNA reads TGTGCCAGTAGCCCTGACAGGTTTGCCACTGAAGCTTTCTTT.

This chain links TRBV25-1 with TRBJ1-2; possible D gene TRBD1, 6 bases. V was cut by 6 bases and J by 2 bases, with 10 bases left in between. CDR3 length: 13 residues. Germline assignment: CDR1 MGHDK and CDR2 SYGVNS. CDR3: CASRGAKNYGYTF. In nucleotides, the CDR3 is TGTGCCAGCAGGGGGGCCAAAAACTATGGCTACACCTTC.